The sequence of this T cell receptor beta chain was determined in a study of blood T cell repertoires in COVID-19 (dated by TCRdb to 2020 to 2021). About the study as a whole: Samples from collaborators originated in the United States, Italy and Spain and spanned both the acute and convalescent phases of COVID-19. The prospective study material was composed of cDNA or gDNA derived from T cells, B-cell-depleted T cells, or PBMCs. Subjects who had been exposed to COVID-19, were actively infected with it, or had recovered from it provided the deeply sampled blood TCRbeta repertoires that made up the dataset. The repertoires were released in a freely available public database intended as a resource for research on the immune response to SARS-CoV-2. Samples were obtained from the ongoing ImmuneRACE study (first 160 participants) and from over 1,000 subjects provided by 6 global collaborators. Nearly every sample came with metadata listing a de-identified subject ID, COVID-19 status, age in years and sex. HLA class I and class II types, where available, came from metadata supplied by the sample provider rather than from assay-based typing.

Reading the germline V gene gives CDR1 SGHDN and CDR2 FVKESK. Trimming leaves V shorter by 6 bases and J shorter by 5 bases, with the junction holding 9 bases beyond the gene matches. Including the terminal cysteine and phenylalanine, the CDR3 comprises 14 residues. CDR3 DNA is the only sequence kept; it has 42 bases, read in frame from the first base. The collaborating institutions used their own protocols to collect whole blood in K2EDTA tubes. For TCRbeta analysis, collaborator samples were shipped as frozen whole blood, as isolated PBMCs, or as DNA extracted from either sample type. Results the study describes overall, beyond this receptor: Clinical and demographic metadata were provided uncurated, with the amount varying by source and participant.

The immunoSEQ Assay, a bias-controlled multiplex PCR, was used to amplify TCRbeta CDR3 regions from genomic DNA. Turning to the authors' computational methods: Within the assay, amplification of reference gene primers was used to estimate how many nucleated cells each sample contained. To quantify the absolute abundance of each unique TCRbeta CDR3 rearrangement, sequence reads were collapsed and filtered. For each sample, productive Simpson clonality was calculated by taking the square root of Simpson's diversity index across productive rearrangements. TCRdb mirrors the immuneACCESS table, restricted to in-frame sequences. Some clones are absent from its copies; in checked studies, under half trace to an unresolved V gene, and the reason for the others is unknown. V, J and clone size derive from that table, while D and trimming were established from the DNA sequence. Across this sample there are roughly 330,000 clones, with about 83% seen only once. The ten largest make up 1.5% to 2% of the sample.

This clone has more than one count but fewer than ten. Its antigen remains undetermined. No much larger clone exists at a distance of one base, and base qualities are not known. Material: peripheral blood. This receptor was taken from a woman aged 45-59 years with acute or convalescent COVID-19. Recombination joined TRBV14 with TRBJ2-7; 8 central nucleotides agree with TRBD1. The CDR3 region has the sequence CASSHRTGSNEQYF. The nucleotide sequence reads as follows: TGTGCCAGCAGTCATCGGACAGGGAGCAACGAGCAGTACTTC.